This T cell receptor beta chain was profiled in a study of cytomegalovirus exposure and HLA in healthy donors. This table comes from immunoSEQ multiplex PCR, and its TCRdb copy is limited to in-frame clones, with some not included. The sample contains hundreds of thousands of clones, 75% to 90% of which appear only once. CDR3 length: 15 amino acids. Germline assignment: CDR1 MDHEN and CDR2 SYDVKM. V shed 4 bases and J shed 4 bases, with 14 bases lying between them. The TCR originated in a woman aged 18-35 years in good health and CMV-seronegative. What was sequenced was PBMCs. The V and J genes are TRBV28 and TRBJ2-1; TRBD1 is a possible D gene (5 bases). CDR3 sequence (DNA): TGTGCCAGCAGTTCCCAGGGATTCCGATACAATGAGCAGTTCTTC. Encoded protein: CASSSQGFRYNEQFF.